This T cell receptor (beta chain) was identified in a study of blood T cell repertoires in COVID-19. Original handling: Amplified reference gene primers provided the basis for estimating nucleated cell counts. Assay: immunoSEQ multiplex PCR; the TCRdb copy retains only in-frame clones and omits some. The V and J calls and the clone size are those of that table, but D and trimming were determined from the DNA. The profile shows roughly 96,000 clones, more than 75% of them singletons. V was pared by 5 bases and J by 1 base, with 6 bases of the junction left unmatched. Germline V gene data show CDR1 as ENHRY and CDR2 as SYGVKD. The CDR3 runs 15 residues.

This clonotype originated in an elderly man with acute or convalescent COVID-19. The specimen was peripheral blood. This chain links TRBV10-3 with TRBJ1-1, with 8 nucleotides matching TRBD1. The CDR3 sequence: CAISFGQGKNTEAFF. DNA of the CDR3: TGTGCCATCAGTTTTGGACAGGGAAAGAACACTGAAGCTTTCTTT.